The sequence of this T cell receptor beta chain was determined in a study of cytomegalovirus exposure and HLA in healthy donors. In the study overall: Findings of an earlier analysis included under 140 million unique TCR beta sequences from roughly 200 million T cells.

The study ran its PCR with 60 Vbeta and 13 Jbeta primers. Generated by immunoSEQ multiplex PCR, the TCRdb table keeps only in-frame clones and is missing some. The table includes about 220,000 clones, about 80% detected once. This CDR3 spans 14 amino acids. The V and J ends lost 2 bases and 1 base respectively, with 12 bases between them. Germline assignment: CDR1 GTSNPN and CDR2 SVGIG (reference sequence). Comment on this clone: Its antigen is unknown.

Findings of the study overall: Specific recognition of CMV antigens was confirmed in vitro for three chains (all CMV-associated). TCR beta V segments were, for the most part, productive about 87% or about 30% of the time in an earlier analysis. In a later analysis, a missense DCLRE1C variant was linked to TCR beta V- and J-gene trimming.

The sequenced material came from PBMCs. The TCR originated in a male donor in good health and CMV-seronegative. This chain uses TRBV30 with TRBJ2-7; D might be TRBD2 (5 bases). The CDR3 nucleotides read TGTGCCTGGAGTCCCGGAGGACCTTCCTACGAGCAGTACTTC. Translating it yields CAWSPGGPSYEQYF.